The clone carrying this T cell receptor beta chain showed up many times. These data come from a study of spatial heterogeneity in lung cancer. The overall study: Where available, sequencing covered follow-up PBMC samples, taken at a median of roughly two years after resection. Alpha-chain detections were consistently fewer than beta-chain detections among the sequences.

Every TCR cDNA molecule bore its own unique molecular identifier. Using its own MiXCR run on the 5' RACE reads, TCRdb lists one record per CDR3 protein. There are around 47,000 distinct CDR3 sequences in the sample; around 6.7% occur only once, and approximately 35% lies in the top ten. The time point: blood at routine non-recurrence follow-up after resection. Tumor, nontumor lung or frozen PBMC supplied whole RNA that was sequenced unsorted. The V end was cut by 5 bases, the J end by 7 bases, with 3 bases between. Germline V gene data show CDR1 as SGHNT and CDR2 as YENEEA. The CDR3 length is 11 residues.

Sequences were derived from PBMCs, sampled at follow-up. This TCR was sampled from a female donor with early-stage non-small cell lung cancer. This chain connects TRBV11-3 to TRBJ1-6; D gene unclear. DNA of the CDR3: TGTGCCAGCAGCGCCAATTCACCCCTCCACTTT. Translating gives CASSANSPLHF.